This T cell receptor (beta chain) was obtained from a study of T cells in women clearing cervical HPV infection. Some clones are missing from TCRdb's copy, which holds only in-frame ones; the method was immunoSEQ multiplex PCR. The listing records 31,000 or so clones. The specimen was blood buffy coat. This TCR was sampled from a woman aged 18 to 75 with a cervical HPV16 infection that either progressed to CIN3+ or cleared (not recorded which).

The sequenced CDR3 bases are TGTGCCAGCAGCGCTTATCAAACAGGGGATGAGACC. Translation gives CASSAYQTGDET. The CDR3 reads in full as CASSAYQTGDETQYF. V is TRBV27 and J is TRBJ2-5; 7 nucleotides match TRBD1. The read comes to an end 3 residues before the CDR3 does, leaving the germline J gene to fill in the end. The germline gives CDR1 MNHEY, CDR2 SMNVEV (reference sequence). The CDR3 is made up of 15 amino acids. Unmatched junction bases numbered 12, after V lost 6 bases and J lost 5 bases.